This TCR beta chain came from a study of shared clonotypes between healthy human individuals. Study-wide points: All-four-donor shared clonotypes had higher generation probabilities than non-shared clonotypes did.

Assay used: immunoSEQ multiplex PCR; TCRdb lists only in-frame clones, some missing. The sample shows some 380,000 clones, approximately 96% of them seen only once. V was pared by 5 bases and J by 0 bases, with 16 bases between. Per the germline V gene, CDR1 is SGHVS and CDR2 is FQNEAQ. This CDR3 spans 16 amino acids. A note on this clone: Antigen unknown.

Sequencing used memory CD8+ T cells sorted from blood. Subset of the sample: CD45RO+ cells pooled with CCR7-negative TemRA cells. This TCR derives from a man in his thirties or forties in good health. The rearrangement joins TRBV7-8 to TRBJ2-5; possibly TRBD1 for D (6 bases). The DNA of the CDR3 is TGTGCCAGCAGCACTCCCGGACAGCTGTACCAAGAGACCCAGTACTTC. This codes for CASSTPGQLYQETQYF.